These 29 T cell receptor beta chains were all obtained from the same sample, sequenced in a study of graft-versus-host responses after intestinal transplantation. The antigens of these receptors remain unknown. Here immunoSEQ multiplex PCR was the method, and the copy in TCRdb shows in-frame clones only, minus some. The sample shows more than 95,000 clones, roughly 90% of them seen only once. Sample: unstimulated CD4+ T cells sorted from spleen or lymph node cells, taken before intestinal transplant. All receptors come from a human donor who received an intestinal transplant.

The DNA of the CDR3 is TGCGCCAGCAGCCAAGCCACAGGGGCCTACTATGGCTACACCTTC. It encodes CASSQATGAYYGYTF. This chain uses TRBV4-3 with TRBJ1-2; 7 nucleotides agree with TRBD1. Germline assignment: CDR1 LGHNA and CDR2 YSLEER. CDR3 length: 15 residues. The junction had 5 bases not matched to a gene; V was cut back by 1 base and J by 3 bases.

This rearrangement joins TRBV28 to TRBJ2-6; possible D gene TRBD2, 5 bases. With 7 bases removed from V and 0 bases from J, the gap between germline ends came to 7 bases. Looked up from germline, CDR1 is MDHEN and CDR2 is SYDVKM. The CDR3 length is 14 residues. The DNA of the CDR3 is TGTGCCAGCACAGAGGGCTCTGGGGCCAACGTCCTGACTTTC. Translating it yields CASTEGSGANVLTF.

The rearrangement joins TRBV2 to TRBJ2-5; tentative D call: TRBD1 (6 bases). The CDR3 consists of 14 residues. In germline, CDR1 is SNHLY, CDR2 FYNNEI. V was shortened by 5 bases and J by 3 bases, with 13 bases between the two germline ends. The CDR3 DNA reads TGTGCCAGCAGTAAACAGGGATTCGAAGAGACCCAGTACTTC. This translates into CASSKQGFEETQYF.

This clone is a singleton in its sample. CDR3 nucleotide sequence: TGTGCCAGCAGTACCCCCGGGACAGGGGTTGGATTTGGCTACACCTTC. Its protein product is CASSTPGTGVGFGYTF. V is TRBV28 and J is TRBJ1-2; the match to TRBD1 covers 10 bases. The CDR3 is 16 amino acids. The germline V gene has CDR1 MDHEN and CDR2 SYDVKM. V was pared by 5 bases and J by 7 bases, with 13 bases of the junction left unmatched.

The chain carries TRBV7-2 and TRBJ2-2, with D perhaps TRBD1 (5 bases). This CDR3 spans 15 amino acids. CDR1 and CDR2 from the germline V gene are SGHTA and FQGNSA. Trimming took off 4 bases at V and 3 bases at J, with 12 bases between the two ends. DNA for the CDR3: TGTGCCAGCAGCTCCACTACAGGATACACCGGGGAGCTGTTTTTT. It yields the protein CASSSTTGYTGELFF.

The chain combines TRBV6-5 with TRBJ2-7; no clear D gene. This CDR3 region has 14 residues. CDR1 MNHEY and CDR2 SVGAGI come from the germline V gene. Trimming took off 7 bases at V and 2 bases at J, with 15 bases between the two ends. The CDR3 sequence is CASTRSPGAYEQYF. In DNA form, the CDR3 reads TGTGCCAGCACCCGATCCCCGGGTGCCTACGAGCAGTACTTC.

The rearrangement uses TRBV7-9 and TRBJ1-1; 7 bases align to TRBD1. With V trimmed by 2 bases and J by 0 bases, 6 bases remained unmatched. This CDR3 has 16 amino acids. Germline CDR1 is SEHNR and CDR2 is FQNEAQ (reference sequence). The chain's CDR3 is CASSLSIGGMNTEAFF. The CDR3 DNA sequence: TGTGCCAGCAGCTTATCGATAGGGGGCATGAACACTGAAGCTTTCTTT.

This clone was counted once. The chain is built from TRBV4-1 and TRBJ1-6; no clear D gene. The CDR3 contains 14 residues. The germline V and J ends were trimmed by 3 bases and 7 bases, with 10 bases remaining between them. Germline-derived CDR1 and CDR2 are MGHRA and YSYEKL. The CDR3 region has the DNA TGCGCCAGCAGCCAGCGGGGAAGAAATTCACCCCTCCACTTT. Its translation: CASSQRGRNSPLHF.

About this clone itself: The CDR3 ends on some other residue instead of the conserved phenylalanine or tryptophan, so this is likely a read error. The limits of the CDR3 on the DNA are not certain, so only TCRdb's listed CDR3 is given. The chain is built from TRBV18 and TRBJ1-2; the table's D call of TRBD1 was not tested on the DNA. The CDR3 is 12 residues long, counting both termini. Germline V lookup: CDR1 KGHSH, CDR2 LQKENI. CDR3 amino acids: CASSPSAGTGSL.

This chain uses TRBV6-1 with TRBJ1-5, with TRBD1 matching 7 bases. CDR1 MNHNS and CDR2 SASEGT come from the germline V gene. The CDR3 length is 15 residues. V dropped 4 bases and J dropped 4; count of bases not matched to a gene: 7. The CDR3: CASSGGTASNQPQHF. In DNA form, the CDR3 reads TGTGCCAGCAGTGGTGGGACAGCTTCGAATCAGCCCCAGCATTTT.

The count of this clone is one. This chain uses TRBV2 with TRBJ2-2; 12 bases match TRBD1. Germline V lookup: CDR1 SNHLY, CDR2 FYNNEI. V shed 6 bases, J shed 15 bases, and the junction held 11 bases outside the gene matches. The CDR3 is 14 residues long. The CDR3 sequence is CASRDGTGGVRVFF. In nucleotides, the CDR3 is TGTGCCAGCAGGGACGGGACAGGGGGCGTAAGGGTGTTTTTT.

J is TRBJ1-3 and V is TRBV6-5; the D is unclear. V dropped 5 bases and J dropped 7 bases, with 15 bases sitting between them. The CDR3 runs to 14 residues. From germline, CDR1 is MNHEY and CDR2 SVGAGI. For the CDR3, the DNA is TGTGCCAGCAGTCCCATAGGCCTCAGGAACACCATATATTTT. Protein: CASSPIGLRNTIYF.

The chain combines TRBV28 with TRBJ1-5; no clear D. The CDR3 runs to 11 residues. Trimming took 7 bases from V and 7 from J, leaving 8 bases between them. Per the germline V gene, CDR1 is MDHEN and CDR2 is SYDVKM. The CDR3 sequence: CASTRDQPQHF. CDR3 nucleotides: TGTGCCAGCACTAGAGACCAGCCCCAGCATTTT. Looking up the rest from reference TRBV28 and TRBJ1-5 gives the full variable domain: DVKVTQSSRYLVKRTGEKVFLECVQDMDHENMFWYRQDPGLGLRLIYFSYDVKMKEKGDIPEGYSVSREKKERFSLILESASTNQTSMYLCASTRDQPQHFGDGTRLSIL.

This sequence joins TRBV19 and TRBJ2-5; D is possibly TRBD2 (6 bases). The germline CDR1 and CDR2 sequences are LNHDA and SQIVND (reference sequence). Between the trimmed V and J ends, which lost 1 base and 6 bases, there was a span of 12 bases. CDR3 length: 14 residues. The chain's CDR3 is CASSIAASEKTQYF. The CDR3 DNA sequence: TGTGCCAGTAGTATAGCAGCTAGCGAGAAGACCCAGTACTTC.

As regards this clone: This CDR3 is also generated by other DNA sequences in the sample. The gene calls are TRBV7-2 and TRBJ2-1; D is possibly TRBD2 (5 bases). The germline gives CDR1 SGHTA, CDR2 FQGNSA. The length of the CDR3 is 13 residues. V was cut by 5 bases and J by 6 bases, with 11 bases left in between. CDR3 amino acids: CASSALGSNEQFF. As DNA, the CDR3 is TGTGCCAGCAGCGCATTGGGGAGCAATGAGCAGTTCTTC. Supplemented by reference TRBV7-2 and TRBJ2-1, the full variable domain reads GAGVSQSPSNKVTEKGKDVELRCDPISGHTALYWYRQSLGQGLEFLIYFQGNSAPDKSGLPSDRFSAERTGGSVSTLTIQRTQQEDSAVYLCASSALGSNEQFFGPGTRLTVL.

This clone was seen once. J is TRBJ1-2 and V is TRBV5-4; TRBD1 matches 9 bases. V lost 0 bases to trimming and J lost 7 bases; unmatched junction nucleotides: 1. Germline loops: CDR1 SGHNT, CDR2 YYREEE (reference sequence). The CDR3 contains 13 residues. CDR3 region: CASSLDRGLGYTF. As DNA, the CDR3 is TGTGCCAGCAGCTTGGACAGGGGGCTTGGCTACACCTTC.

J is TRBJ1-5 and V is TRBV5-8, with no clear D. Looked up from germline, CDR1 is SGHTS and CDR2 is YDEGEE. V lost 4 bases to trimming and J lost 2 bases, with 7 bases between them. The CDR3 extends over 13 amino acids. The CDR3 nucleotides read TGTGCCAGCAGCGTTCAGGGCAATCAGCCCCAGCATTTT. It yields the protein CASSVQGNQPQHF.

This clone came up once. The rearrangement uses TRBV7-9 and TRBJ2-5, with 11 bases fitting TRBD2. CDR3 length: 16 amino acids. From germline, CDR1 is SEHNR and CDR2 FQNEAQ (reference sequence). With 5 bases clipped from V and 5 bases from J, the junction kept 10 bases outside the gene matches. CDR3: CASSGSGLAGLETQYF. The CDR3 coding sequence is TGTGCCAGCAGCGGAAGCGGACTAGCGGGCCTTGAGACCCAGTACTTC.

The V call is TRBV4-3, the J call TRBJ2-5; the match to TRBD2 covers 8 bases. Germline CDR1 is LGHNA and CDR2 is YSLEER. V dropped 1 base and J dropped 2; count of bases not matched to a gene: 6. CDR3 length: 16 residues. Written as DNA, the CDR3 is TGCGCCAGCAGCCAAGGAACGGGGGGGTCACAAGAGACCCAGTACTTC. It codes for CASSQGTGGSQETQYF.

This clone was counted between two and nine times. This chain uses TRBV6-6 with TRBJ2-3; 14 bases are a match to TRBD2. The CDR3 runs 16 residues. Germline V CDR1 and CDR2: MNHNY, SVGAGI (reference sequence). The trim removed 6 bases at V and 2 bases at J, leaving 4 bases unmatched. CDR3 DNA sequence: TGTGCCAGCAGAGGGGGACTAGCGGGAGTCACAGATACGCAGTATTTT. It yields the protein CASRGGLAGVTDTQYF.

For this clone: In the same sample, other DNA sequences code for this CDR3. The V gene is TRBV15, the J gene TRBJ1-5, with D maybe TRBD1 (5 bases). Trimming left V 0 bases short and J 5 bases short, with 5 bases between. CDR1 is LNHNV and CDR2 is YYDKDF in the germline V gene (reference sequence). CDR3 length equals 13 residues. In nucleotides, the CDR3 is TGTGCCACCAGCAGAGAAGGGGATCAGCCCCAGCATTTT. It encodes CATSREGDQPQHF.

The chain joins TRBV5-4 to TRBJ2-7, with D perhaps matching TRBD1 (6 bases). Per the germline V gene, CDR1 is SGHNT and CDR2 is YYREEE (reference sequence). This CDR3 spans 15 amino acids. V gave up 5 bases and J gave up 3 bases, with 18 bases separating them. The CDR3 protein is CASSPDGTRYYEQYF. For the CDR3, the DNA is TGTGCCAGCAGTCCGGACGGGACAAGGTACTACGAGCAGTACTTC.

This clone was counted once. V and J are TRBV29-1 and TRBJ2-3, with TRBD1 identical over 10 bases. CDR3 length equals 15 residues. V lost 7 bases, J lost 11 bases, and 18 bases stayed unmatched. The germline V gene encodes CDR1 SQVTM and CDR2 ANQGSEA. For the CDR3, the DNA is TGCAGCGAAAATGGGCCGGGACAGGGGCTTCTTGGGCAGTATTTT. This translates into CSENGPGQGLLGQYF.

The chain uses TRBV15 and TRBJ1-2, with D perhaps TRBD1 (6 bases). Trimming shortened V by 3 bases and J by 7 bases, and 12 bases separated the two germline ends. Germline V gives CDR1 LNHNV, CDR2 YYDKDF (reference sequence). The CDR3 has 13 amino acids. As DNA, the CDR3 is TGTGCCACCAGCAGCAACAGGGAGTCTGGCTACACCTTC. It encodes CATSSNRESGYTF. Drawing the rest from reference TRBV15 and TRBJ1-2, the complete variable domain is DAMVIQNPRYQVTQFGKPVTLSCSQTLNHNVMYWYQQKSSQAPKLLFHYYDKDFNNEADTPDNFQSRRPNTSFCFLDIRSPGLGDTAMYLCATSSNRESGYTFGSGTRLTVV.

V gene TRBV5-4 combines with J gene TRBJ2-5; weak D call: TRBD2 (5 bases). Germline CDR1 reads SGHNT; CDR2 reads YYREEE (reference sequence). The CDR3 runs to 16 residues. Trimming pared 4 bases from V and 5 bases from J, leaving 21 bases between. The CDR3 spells CASSGSPGPGGETQYF. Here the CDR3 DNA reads TGTGCCAGCAGCGGGAGCCCGGGTCCAGGCGGGGAGACCCAGTACTTC. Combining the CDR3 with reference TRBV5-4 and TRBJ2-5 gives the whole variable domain ETGVTQSPTHLIKTRGQQVTLRCSSQSGHNTVSWYQQALGQGPQFIFQYYREEENGRGNFPPRFSGLQFPNYSSELNVNALELDDSALYLCASSGSPGPGGETQYFGPGTRLLVL.

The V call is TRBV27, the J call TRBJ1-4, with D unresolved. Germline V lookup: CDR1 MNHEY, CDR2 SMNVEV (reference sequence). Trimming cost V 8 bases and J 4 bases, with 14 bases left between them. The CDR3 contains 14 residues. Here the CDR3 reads CASARGPLNEKLFF. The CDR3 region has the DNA TGTGCCAGCGCTCGCGGGCCCCTTAATGAAAAACTGTTTTTT.

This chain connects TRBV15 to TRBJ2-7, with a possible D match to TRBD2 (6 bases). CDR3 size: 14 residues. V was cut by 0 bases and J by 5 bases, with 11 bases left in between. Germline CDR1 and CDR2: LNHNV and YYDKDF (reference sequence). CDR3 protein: CATSREEASDEQYF. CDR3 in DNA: TGTGCCACCAGCAGAGAAGAAGCTAGCGACGAGCAGTACTTC.

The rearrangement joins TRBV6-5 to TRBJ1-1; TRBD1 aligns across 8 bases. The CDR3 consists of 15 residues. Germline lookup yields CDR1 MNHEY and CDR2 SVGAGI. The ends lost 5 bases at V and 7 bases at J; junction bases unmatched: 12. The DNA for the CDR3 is TGTGCCAGCAGTGGAAAACAGGGGGGACCTGTTGAAGCTTTCTTT. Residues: CASSGKQGGPVEAFF.

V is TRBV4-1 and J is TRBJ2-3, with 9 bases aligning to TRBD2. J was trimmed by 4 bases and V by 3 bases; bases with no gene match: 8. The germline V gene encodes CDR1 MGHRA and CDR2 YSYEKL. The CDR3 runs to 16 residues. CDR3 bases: TGCGCCAGCAGCCAGGTTAGCGGGAGTATCCCAGATACGCAGTATTTT. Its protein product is CASSQVSGSIPDTQYF.